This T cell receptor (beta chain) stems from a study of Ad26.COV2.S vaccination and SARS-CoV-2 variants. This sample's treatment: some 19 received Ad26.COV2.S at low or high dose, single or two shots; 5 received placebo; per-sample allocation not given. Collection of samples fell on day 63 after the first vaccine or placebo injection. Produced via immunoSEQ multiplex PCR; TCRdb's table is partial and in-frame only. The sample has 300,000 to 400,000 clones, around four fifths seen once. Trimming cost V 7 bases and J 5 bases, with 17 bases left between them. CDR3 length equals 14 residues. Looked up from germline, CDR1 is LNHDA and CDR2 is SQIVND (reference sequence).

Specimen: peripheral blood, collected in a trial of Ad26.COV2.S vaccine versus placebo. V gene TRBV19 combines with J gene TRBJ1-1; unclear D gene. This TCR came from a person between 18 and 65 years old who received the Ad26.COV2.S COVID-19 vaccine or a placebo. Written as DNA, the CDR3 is TGTGCCAGTAAGTTTCAAGTGTTTGGGACTGAAGCTTTCTTT. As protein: CASKFQVFGTEAFF. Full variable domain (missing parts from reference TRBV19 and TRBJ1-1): DGGITQSPKYLFRKEGQNVTLSCEQNLNHDAMYWYRQDPGQGLRLIYYSQIVNDFQKGDIAEGYSVSREKKESFPLTVTSAQKNPTAFYLCASKFQVFGTEAFFGQGTRLTVV.